This TCR beta chain was recorded in a study of cytomegalovirus exposure and HLA in healthy donors. For this clone: Its antigen is as yet unknown.

Broader study findings: The dataset shows that most TCR sequences were rare, while some public TCRs occurred in many donors. Cytomegalovirus status was reportedly diagnosed by the classifier with high specificity and sensitivity. Clusters of TCRs from the first cohort tended to co-occur in the 130 or so validation repertoires (as a later analysis found).

Sequenced by immunoSEQ multiplex PCR; TCRdb stores in-frame clones only, minus some. This table has about 180,000 clones, 75% to 90% appearing once. Germline CDR1 reads MNHNS; CDR2 reads SASEGT. This CDR3 spans 16 amino acids. With V trimmed by 4 bases and J by 0 bases, 3 bases remained unmatched. Sequenced sample: PBMCs. The receptor was isolated from a man younger than 35 in good health and CMV-seropositive. The chain has TRBV6-1 and TRBJ2-6; 7 positions agree with TRBD1. CDR3 coding DNA: TGTGCCAGCAGTGGGTGGGACAGCTCTGGGGCCAACGTCCTGACTTTC. Translated, it gives CASSGWDSSGANVLTF.